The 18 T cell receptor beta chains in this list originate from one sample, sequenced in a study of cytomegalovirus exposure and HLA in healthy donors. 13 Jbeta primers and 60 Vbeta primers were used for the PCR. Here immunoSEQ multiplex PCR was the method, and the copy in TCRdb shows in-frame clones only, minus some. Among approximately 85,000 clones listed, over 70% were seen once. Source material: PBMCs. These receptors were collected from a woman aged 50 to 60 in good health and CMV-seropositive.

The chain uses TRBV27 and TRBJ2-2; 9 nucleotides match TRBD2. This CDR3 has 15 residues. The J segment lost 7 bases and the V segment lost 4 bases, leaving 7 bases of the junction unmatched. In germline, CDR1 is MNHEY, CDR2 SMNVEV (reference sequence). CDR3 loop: CASSWGGGAGGELFF. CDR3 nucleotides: TGTGCCAGCAGTTGGGGCGGGGGGGCTGGCGGGGAGCTGTTTTTT.

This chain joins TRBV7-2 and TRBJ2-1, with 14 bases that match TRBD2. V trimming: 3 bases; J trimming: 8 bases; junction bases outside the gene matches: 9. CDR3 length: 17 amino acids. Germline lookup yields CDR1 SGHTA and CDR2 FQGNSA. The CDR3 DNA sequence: TGTGCCAGCAGCTTCCGGACTAGCGGGGGGAGTTGGGATGAGCAGTTCTTC. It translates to CASSFRTSGGSWDEQFF.

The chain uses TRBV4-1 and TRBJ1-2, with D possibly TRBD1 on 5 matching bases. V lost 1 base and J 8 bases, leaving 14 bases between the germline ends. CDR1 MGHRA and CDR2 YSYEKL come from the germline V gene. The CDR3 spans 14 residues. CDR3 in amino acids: CASSQGRAAGGYTF. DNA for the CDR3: TGCGCCAGCAGCCAAGGAAGGGCCGCAGGGGGCTACACCTTC.

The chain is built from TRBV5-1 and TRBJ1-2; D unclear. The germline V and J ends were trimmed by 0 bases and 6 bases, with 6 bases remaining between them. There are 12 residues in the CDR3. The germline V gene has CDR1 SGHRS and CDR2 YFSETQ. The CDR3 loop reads CASSLGSDGYTF. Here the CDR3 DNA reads TGCGCCAGCAGCTTGGGATCGGATGGCTACACCTTC.

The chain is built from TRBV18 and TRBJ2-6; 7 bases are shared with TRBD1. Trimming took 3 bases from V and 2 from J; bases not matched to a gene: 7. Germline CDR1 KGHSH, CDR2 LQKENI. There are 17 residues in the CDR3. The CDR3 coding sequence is TGTGCCAGCTCACCGATCGACAGGGTGGCTGGGGCCAACGTCCTGACTTTC. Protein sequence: CASSPIDRVAGANVLTF.

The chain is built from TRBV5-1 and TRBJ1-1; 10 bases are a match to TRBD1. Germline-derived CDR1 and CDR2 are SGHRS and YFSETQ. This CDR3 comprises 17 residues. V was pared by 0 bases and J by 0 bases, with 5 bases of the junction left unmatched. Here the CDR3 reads CASSLGDRGTLNTEAFF. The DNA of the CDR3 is TGCGCCAGCAGCTTGGGGGACAGGGGAACGTTGAACACTGAAGCTTTCTTT.

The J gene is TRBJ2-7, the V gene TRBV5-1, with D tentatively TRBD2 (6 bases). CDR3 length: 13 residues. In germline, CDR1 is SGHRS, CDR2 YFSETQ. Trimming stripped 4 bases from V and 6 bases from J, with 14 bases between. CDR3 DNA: TGCGCCAGCAGCATCCGAGGTAGCGGCGAGCAGTACGTC. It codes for CASSIRGSGEQYV.

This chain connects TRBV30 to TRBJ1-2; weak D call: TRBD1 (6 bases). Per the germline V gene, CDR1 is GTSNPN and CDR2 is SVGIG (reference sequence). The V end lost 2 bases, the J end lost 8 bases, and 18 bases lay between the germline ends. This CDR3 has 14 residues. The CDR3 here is CAWSSIGGGFGYTF. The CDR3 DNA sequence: TGTGCCTGGAGTTCGATAGGGGGGGGGTTCGGCTACACCTTC.

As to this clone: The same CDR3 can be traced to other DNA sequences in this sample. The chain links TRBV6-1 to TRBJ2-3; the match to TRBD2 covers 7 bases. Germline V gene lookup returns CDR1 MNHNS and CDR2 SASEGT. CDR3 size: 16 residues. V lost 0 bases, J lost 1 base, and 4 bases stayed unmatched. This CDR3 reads CASSEARTSGTDTQYF. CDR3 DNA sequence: TGTGCCAGCAGTGAAGCGAGGACTAGTGGCACAGATACGCAGTATTTT.

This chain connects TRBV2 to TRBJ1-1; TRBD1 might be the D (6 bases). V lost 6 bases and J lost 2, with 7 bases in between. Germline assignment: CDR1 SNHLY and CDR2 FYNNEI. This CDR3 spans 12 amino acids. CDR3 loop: CASRDSNTEAFF. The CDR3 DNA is TGTGCCAGCAGGGACAGTAACACTGAAGCTTTCTTT.

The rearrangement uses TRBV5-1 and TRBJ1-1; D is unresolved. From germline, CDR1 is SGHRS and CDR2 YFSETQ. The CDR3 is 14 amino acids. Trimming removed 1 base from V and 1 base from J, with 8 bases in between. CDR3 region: CASSLRQENTEAFF. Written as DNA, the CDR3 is TGCGCCAGCAGCTTGAGGCAGGAGAACACTGAAGCTTTCTTT. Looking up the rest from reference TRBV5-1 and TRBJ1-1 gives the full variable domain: KAGVTQTPRYLIKTRGQQVTLSCSPISGHRSVSWYQQTPGQGLQFLFEYFSETQRNKGNFPGRFSGRQFSNSRSEMNVSTLELGDSALYLCASSLRQENTEAFFGQGTRLTVV.

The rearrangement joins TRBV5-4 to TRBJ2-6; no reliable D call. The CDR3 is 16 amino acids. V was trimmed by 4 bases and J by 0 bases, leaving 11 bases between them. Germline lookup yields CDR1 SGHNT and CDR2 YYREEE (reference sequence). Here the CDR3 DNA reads TGTGCCAGCAGCCCCTACAGAGCCTCTGGGGCCAACGTCCTGACTTTC. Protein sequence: CASSPYRASGANVLTF.

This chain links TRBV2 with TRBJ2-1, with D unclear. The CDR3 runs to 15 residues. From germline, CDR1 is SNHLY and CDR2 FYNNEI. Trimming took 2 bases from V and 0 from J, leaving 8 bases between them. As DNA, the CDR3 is TGTGCCAGCAGTGAAAGTGGCAGCTCCTACAATGAGCAGTTCTTC. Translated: CASSESGSSYNEQFF.

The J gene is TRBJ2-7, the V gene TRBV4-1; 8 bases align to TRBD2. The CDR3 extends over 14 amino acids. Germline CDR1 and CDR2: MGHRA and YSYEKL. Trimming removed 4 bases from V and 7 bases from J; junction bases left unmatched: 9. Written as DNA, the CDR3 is TGCGCCAGCAGCCGGAGGGAGCGGGGGTTGGAGCAGTACTTC. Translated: CASSRRERGLEQYF.

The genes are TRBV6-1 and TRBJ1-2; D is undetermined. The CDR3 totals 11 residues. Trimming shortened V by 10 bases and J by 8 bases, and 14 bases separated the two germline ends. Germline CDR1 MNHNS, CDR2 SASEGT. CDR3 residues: CAIQRAVGYTF. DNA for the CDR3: TGTGCCATCCAGCGCGCAGTCGGCTACACCTTC.

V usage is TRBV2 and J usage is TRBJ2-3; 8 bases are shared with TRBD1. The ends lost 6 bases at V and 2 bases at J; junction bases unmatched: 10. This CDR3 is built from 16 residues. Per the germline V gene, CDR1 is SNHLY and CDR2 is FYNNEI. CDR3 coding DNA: TGTGCCAGCAGAGTCGACAGGGGCTTGAACACAGATACGCAGTATTTT. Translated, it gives CASRVDRGLNTDTQYF.

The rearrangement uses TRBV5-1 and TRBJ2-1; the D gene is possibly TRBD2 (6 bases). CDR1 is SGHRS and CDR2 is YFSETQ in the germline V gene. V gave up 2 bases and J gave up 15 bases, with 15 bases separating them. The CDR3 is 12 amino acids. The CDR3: CASSFSSGDWFF. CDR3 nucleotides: TGCGCCAGCAGCTTTTCTTCGGGAGATTGGTTCTTC.

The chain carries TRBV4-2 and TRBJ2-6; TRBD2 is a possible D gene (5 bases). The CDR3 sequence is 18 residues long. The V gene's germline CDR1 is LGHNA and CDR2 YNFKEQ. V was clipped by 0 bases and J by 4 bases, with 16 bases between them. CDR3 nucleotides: TGTGCCAGCAGCCAAGATCAAGGGCGGGCTTGGGGGGCCAACGTCCTGACTTTC. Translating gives CASSQDQGRAWGANVLTF.